This T cell receptor (beta chain) was captured by sequencing in a study of technical replicates of blood from a handful of donors. The CDR3 runs to 13 residues. The V and J ends lost 4 bases and 7 bases respectively, with 12 bases between them. Germline CDR1 is SGHNT and CDR2 is YENEEA. TCRdb's copy holds only in-frame clones and misses some; the assay was immunoSEQ multiplex PCR. The repertoire includes approximately 70,000 clones, 91% of them detected once, and about 0.36% sits in the top ten. The sequence derives from a human donor in good health. Some clones in this sample may be carry-over from other donors' samples. Sequenced input: T cells isolated from PBMCs. The J gene is TRBJ2-3, the V gene TRBV11-3; a weak D match, TRBD2 (5 bases). The CDR3 DNA is TGTGCCAGCAGCTCGGAGGTGGAGTATACGCAGTATTTT. Encoded protein: CASSSEVEYTQYF. The whole variable domain, remainder taken from reference TRBV11-3 and TRBJ2-3, is EAGVVQSPRYKIIEKKQPVAFWCNPISGHNTLYWYLQNLGQGPELLIRYENEEAVDDSQLPKDRFSAERLKGVDSTLKIQPAELGDSAVYLCASSSEVEYTQYFGPGTRLTVL.